The clone carrying this T cell receptor beta chain was counted at least ten times. The target antigen is unknown. Germline assignment: CDR1 SNHLY and CDR2 FYNNEI. Trimming cost V 6 bases and J 2 bases; bases outside gene matches: 3. CDR3 length equals 14 residues. The sample is drawn from a study of identical twins. Study-wide results and caveats: Twins shared out-of-frame alpha sequences with excess low generation probability. Insertion counts were lower in abundant cord blood beta clonotypes, a trend that memory repertoires did not show.

Unique molecular identifiers were present on the cDNA, which also gained a universal primer site by template switching. Each CDR3 protein gets one entry after TCRdb re-called the 5' RACE reads with MiXCR. This table holds approximately 150,000 distinct CDR3 sequences, roughly 3.3% found once. The chain uses TRBV2 and TRBJ2-3; 9 bases match TRBD2. The receptor's source is a man between 18 and 35 years old in good health. The sample was memory T cells sorted from blood. The CDR3 region is CASRREGLTDTQYF. CDR3 bases: TGTGCCAGCAGGCGGGAGGGCCTCACAGATACGCAGTATTTT.